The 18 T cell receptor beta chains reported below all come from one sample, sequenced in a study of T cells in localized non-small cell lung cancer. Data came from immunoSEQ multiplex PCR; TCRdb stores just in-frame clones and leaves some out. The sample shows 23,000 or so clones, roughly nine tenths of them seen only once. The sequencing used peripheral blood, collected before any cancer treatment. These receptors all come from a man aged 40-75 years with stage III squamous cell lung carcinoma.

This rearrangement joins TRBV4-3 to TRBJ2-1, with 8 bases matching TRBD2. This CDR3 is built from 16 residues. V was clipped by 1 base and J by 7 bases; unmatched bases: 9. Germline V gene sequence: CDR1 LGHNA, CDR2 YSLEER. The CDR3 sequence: CASSQGAGTRQNEQFF. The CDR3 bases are TGCGCCAGCAGCCAAGGCGCCGGGACTAGACAGAATGAGCAGTTCTTC.

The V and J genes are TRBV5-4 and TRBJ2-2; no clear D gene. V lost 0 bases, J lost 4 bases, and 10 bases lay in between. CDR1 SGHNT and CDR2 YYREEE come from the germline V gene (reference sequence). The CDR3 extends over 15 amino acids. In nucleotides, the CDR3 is TGTGCCAGCAGCTTGGCCGGATTGGGCACCGGGGAGCTGTTTTTT. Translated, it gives CASSLAGLGTGELFF.

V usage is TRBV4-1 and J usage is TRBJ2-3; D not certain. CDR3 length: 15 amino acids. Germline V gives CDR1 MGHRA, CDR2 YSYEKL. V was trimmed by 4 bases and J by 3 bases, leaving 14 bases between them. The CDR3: CASSPTQSGTDTQYF. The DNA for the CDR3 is TGCGCCAGCAGCCCTACACAATCTGGGACAGATACGCAGTATTTT.

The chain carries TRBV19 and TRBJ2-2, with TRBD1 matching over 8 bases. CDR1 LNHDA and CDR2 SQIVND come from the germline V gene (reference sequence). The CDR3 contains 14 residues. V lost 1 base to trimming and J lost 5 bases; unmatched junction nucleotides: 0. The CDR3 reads CASSIGTGTGELFF. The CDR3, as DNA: TGTGCCAGTAGTATAGGGACAGGGACCGGGGAGCTGTTTTTT. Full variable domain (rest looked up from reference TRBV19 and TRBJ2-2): DGGITQSPKYLFRKEGQNVTLSCEQNLNHDAMYWYRQDPGQGLRLIYYSQIVNDFQKGDIAEGYSVSREKKESFPLTVTSAQKNPTAFYLCASSIGTGTGELFFGEGSRLTVL.

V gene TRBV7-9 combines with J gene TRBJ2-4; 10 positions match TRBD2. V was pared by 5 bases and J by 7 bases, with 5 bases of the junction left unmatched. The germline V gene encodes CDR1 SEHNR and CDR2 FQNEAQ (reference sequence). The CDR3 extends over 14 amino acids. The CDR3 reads CASSPKAGGNIQYF. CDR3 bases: TGTGCCAGCAGCCCAAAAGCGGGAGGGAACATTCAGTACTTC.

Written as DNA, the CDR3 is TGCGCCAGCAGCTTGGTCGGTGACAGGGCCACTGAAGCTTTCTTT. It codes for CASSLVGDRATEAFF. The chain recombines TRBV5-1 with TRBJ1-1; TRBD1 aligns across 7 bases. This CDR3 region has 15 residues. Germline CDR1 and CDR2: SGHRS and YFSETQ. With V trimmed by 0 bases and J by 4 bases, 6 bases remained unmatched.

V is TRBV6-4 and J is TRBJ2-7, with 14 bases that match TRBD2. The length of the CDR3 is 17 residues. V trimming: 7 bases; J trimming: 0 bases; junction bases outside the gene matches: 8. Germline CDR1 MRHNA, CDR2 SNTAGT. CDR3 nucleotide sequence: TGTGCCAGCAAGAAGGGACTAGCGGGAGTGGGCTCCTACGAGCAGTACTTC. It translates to CASKKGLAGVGSYEQYF.

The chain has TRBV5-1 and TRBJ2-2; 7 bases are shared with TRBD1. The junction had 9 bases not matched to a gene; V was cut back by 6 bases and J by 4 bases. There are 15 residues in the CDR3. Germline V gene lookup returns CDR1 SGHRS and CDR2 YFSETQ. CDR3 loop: CASNNQGVSTGELFF. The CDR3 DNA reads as TGCGCCAGCAACAACCAGGGGGTCAGCACCGGGGAGCTGTTTTTT.

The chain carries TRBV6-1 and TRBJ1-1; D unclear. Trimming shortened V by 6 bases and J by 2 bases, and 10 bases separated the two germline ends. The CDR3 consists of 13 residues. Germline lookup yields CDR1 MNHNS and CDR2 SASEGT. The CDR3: CASSKTINTEAFF. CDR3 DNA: TGTGCCAGCAGCAAAACGATTAACACTGAAGCTTTCTTT.

The CDR3 loop is CASSRKGDRTDTQYF. CDR3 coding DNA: TGTGCCAGCAGCCGGAAGGGAGATCGCACAGATACGCAGTATTTT. The chain is built from TRBV5-6 and TRBJ2-3; D is possibly TRBD2 (5 bases). CDR1 is SGHDT and CDR2 is YYEEEE in the germline V gene. The CDR3 totals 15 residues. V was trimmed by 4 bases and J by 1 base, leaving 13 bases between them.

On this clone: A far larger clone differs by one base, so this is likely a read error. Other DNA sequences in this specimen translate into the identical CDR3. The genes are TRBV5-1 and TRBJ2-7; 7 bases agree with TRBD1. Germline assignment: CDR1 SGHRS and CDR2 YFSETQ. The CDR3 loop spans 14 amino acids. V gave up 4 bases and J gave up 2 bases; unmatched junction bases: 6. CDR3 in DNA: TGCGCCAGCAGCGCTACCGGGACAGCCTACGAGCAGTACTTC. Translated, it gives CASSATGTAYEQYF.

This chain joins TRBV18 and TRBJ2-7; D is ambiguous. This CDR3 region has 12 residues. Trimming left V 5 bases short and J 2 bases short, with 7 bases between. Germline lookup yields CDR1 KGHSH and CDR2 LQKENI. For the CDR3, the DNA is TGTGCCAGCTCAAGTGGGACCTACGAGCAGTACTTC. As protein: CASSSGTYEQYF.

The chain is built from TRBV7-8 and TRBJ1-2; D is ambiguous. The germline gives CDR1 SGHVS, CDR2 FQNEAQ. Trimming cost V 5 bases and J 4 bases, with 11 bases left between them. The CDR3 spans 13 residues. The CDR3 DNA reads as TGTGCCAGCAGCCCTAGGGCCCTCTATGGCTACACCTTC. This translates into CASSPRALYGYTF.

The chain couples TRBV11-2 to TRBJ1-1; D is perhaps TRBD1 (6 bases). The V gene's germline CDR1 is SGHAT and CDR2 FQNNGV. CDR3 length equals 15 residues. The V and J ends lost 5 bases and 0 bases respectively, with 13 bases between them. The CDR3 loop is CASSPPGAMNTEAFF. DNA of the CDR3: TGTGCCAGCAGCCCCCCGGGGGCCATGAACACTGAAGCTTTCTTT.

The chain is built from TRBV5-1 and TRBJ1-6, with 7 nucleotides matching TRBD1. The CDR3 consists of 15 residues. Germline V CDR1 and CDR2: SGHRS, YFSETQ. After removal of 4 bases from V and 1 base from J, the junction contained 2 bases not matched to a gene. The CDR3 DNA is TGCGCCAGCAGCCGGGACAGTTCCTATAATTCACCCCTCCACTTT. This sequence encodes CASSRDSSYNSPLHF. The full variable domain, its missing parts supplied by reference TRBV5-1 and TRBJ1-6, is KAGVTQTPRYLIKTRGQQVTLSCSPISGHRSVSWYQQTPGQGLQFLFEYFSETQRNKGNFPGRFSGRQFSNSRSEMNVSTLELGDSALYLCASSRDSSYNSPLHFGNGTRLTVT.

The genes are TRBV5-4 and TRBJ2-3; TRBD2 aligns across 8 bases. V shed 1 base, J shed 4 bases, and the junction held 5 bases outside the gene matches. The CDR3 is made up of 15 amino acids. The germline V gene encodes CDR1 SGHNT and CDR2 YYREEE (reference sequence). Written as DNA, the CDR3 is TGTGCCAGCAGCTTGACTAGCGGAGCGCCAGATACGCAGTATTTT. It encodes CASSLTSGAPDTQYF.

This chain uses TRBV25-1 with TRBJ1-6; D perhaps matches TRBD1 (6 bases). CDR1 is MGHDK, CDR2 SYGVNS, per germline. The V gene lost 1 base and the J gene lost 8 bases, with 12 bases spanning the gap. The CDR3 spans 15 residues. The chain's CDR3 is CASSESLGGYSPLHF. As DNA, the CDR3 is TGTGCCAGCAGTGAATCCTTAGGGGGGTATTCACCCCTCCACTTT.

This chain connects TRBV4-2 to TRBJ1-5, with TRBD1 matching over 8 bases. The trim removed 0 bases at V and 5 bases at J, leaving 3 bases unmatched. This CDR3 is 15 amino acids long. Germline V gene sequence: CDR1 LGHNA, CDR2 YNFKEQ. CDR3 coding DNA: TGTGCCAGCAGCCAAGAAGGACAGGGCCATCAGCCCCAGCATTTT. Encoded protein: CASSQEGQGHQPQHF.